These 6 T cell receptor beta chains share one sample of origin, sequenced in a study of blood T cell repertoires in COVID-19. Data came from immunoSEQ multiplex PCR; TCRdb stores just in-frame clones and leaves some out. The sample holds 100,000 to 120,000 clones, approximately 90% seen once. The specimen sequenced was peripheral blood. The receptors here all came from a woman aged 50 to 65 with acute or convalescent COVID-19.

The rearrangement uses TRBV4-2 and TRBJ1-1; 8 nucleotides match TRBD1. V lost 1 base and J lost 6; bases outside the gene matches: 13. The CDR3 is 17 residues long. In germline, CDR1 is LGHNA, CDR2 YNFKEQ. The CDR3 here is CASSQGRDRKAGSEAFF. In DNA, the CDR3 is TGTGCCAGCAGCCAAGGCCGGGACAGGAAGGCGGGTTCTGAAGCTTTCTTT.

The chain carries TRBV12-3 or TRBV12-4 and TRBJ1-2, with D perhaps TRBD1 (6 bases). V gave up 6 bases and J gave up 8 bases, with 13 bases separating them. There are 12 residues in the CDR3. The CDR3 spells CASSPRGAGYTF. CDR3 nucleotides: TGTGCCAGCAGCCCCCGGGGGGCGGGCTACACCTTC.

The J gene is TRBJ2-1, the V gene TRBV5-4; TRBD2 is a possible D gene (6 bases). The CDR3 contains 16 residues. Germline CDR1 SGHNT, CDR2 YYREEE (reference sequence). Trimming pared 0 bases from V and 6 bases from J, leaving 16 bases between. The CDR3 loop reads CASSLGGGPSANEQFF. For the CDR3, the DNA is TGTGCCAGCAGCTTGGGCGGAGGGCCCTCCGCCAATGAGCAGTTCTTC.

The genes are TRBV7-6 and TRBJ2-1, with TRBD2 matching over 11 bases. The germline gives CDR1 SGHVS, CDR2 FNYEAQ. Trimming at V came to 3 bases and at J to 2 bases, leaving 3 bases not matched to a gene. The CDR3 sequence is 16 residues long. The CDR3 DNA sequence: TGTGCCAGCAGCTTGGATAGCGGGGGGGCCTACAATGAGCAGTTCTTC. Its translation: CASSLDSGGAYNEQFF.

V and J are TRBV28 and TRBJ2-5, with a tentative D call TRBD1 (6 bases). V was shortened by 6 bases and J by 5 bases, with 19 bases between the two germline ends. The germline V gene encodes CDR1 MDHEN and CDR2 SYDVKM. The CDR3 loop spans 15 amino acids. Here the CDR3 DNA reads TGTGCCAGCAGACGCCCCCAGGGCCAGGGGGAGACCCAGTACTTC. Encoded protein: CASRRPQGQGETQYF.

V and J are TRBV7-9 and TRBJ1-5; D remains ambiguous. Trimming cost V 1 base and J 6 bases, with 4 bases left between them. CDR3 length equals 12 residues. CDR1 and CDR2 from the germline V gene are SEHNR and FQNEAQ (reference sequence). CDR3: CASSLDSQPQHF. The CDR3 DNA follows: TGTGCCAGCAGCTTAGACAGTCAGCCCCAGCATTTT.